Each of the 2 T cell receptor beta chains below was sequenced from the same sample in a study of PD-1 blockade in classical Hodgkin lymphoma. Libraries were prepared by immunoSEQ multiplex PCR; TCRdb keeps only in-frame clonotypes and omits some of them. Of just over 14,000 clones listed, about 86% are singletons. Every patient relapsed after autologous stem cell transplantation, and brentuximab vedotin exposure varied. The sequencing used peripheral blood mononuclear cells (PBMCs), collected before the second cycle of nivolumab. These receptors came from a human donor with classical Hodgkin lymphoma.

This rearrangement joins TRBV7-1 to TRBJ2-7; D ambiguous. TRBV7-1 is filed as an ORF, its function uncertain. With 5 bases removed from V and 7 bases from J, the gap between germline ends came to 18 bases. This CDR3 comprises 14 residues. DNA for the CDR3: TGTGCCAGCAGCGTCACCCCCCAACTTAGGGAGCAGTACTTC. As protein: CASSVTPQLREQYF.

This chain uses TRBV2 with TRBJ1-1; TRBD1 matches 8 bases. This CDR3 is 14 amino acids long. V gave up 6 bases and J gave up 3 bases; unmatched junction bases: 6. Germline V CDR1 and CDR2: SNHLY, FYNNEI. CDR3 region: CASRDRVLYTEAFF. The CDR3 DNA follows: TGTGCCAGCAGGGACAGGGTTTTGTACACTGAAGCTTTCTTT.